The 20 T cell receptor beta chains below come from one sample, sequenced in a study of T cell repertoires in cytomegalovirus infection. TCRdb reprocessed the reads with MiXCR, giving one entry per CDR3 protein. The sample has some 450,000 distinct CDR3 sequences, roughly 31% seen once. The sequenced sample was PBMCs. These receptors were obtained from a human donor in good health (CMV status not recorded). Some clones in this sample may be carry-over from other donors' samples.

This clonotype has a count of ten or more. V gene TRBV7-9 combines with J gene TRBJ1-1; TRBD1 matches at 8 bases. V lost 3 bases, J lost 4 bases, and 4 bases stayed unmatched. Germline V gene data show CDR1 as SEHNR and CDR2 as FQNEAQ (reference sequence). The CDR3 has 14 amino acids. The CDR3 here is CASSFTGGGTEAFF. CDR3 nucleotides: TGTGCCAGCAGCTTCACAGGGGGTGGCACTGAAGCTTTCTTT. Looking up the rest from reference TRBV7-9 and TRBJ1-1 gives the full variable domain: DTGVSQNPRHKITKRGQNVTFRCDPISEHNRLYWYRQTLGQGPEFLTYFQNEAQLEKSRLLSDRFSAERPKGSFSTLEIQRTEQGDSAMYLCASSFTGGGTEAFFGQGTRLTVV.

The table lists this clonotype with a few counts. The rearrangement joins TRBV12-3 or TRBV12-4 to TRBJ2-5; 13 bases map to TRBD2. After removal of 1 base from V and 5 bases from J, the junction contained 7 bases not matched to a gene. The CDR3 is 17 amino acids. The CDR3 region has the DNA TGTGCCAGCAGTTTAGTAGCGGGACTAGCGGGGCAGGAGACCCAGTACTTC. It codes for CASSLVAGLAGQETQYF.

This clonotype has only a few counts. The chain uses TRBV7-9 and TRBJ2-7; no clear D. The length of the CDR3 is 12 residues. V was clipped by 5 bases and J by 6 bases, with 11 bases between them. CDR1 and CDR2 from the germline V gene are SEHNR and FQNEAQ (reference sequence). In nucleotides, the CDR3 is TGTGCCAGCAGCCAGGACGTGGCCGAGCAGTACTTC. Amino acid sequence: CASSQDVAEQYF.

This clonotype was seen only a few times. The CDR3 protein is CASSYSGHDAKNIQYF. The CDR3 region has the DNA TGTGCCAGCAGTTACTCGGGTCACGACGCCAAAAACATTCAGTACTTC. V usage is TRBV6-2 or TRBV6-3 and J usage is TRBJ2-4; D not resolved. The germline V gene encodes CDR1 MNHEY and CDR2 SVGEGT. Trimming removed 0 bases at V and 1 base at J, with 10 bases between. The CDR3 is 16 residues long.

About this clonotype: It may be a read error: a sequence one base away is much more abundant. CDR3: CASSYSPGGIEAFF. Written as DNA, the CDR3 is TGTGCCAGCAGTTACTCACCCGGGGGGATTGAAGCTTTCTTT. The chain has TRBV6-8 and TRBJ1-1, with D maybe TRBD1 (5 bases). The germline V gene encodes CDR1 MNHGY and CDR2 SAAAGT. V gave up 0 bases and J gave up 7 bases, with 12 bases separating them. The CDR3 consists of 14 residues.

This clonotype was recorded many times. The chain combines TRBV7-2 with TRBJ2-1, with 8 nucleotides matching TRBD1. The ends lost 5 bases at V and 3 bases at J; junction bases unmatched: 6. This CDR3 comprises 15 residues. Germline V gene lookup returns CDR1 SGHTA and CDR2 FQGNSA. CDR3 coding DNA: TGTGCCAGCAGCCCCCCTGGACAGGGCTACAATGAGCAGTTCTTC. Amino acids: CASSPPGQGYNEQFF.

This chain joins TRBV20-1 and TRBJ1-6, with 8 nucleotides matching TRBD1. There are 16 residues in the CDR3. J was trimmed by 2 bases and V by 3 bases; bases with no gene match: 6. Germline V lookup: CDR1 DFQATT, CDR2 SNEGSKA (reference sequence). The CDR3 protein is CSARIQGGPYNSPLHF. CDR3 in DNA: TGCAGTGCTAGGATACAGGGGGGGCCCTATAATTCACCCCTCCACTTT.

About this clonotype: This sequence may be a read error, since a much larger clone differs from it by one base. The rearrangement links TRBV4-3 to TRBJ1-4; TRBD1 might be the D (5 bases). The CDR3 has 14 residues. The germline V gene encodes CDR1 LGHNA and CDR2 YSLEER. This CDR3 reads CASRQDPGGKKLFF. The CDR3 coding sequence is TGCGCCAGCCGCCAAGATCCTGGGGGGAAAAAACTGTTTTTT.

The J gene is TRBJ2-3, the V gene TRBV19; no firm D call. The CDR3 is made up of 13 amino acids. Germline values: CDR1 LNHDA, CDR2 SQIVND (reference sequence). Trimming stripped 3 bases from V and 1 base from J, with 5 bases between. The CDR3 coding sequence is TGTGCCAGTAGTATCGCGGGCACAGATACGCAGTATTTT. As protein: CASSIAGTDTQYF.

The genes are TRBV28 and TRBJ1-1; D is undetermined. V lost 3 bases and J 1 base, leaving 6 bases between the germline ends. Germline V gene sequence: CDR1 MDHEN, CDR2 SYDVKM. The CDR3 has 13 amino acids. This CDR3 reads CASSFPENTEAFF. CDR3 in DNA: TGTGCCAGCAGTTTCCCAGAGAACACTGAAGCTTTCTTT.

Turning to this clonotype: Its ends do not fully match the called genes, so a read error is possible. This rearrangement joins TRBV14 to TRBJ2-7; the D gene could be TRBD1 or TRBD2 (5 bases each). The CDR3 runs to 13 residues. The V gene's germline CDR1 is SGHDN and CDR2 FVKESK. The CDR3 spells CARSRDLRGEKYF. CDR3 DNA sequence: TGTGCCAGAAGCCGGGATTTAAGGGGCGAGAAGTACTTC.

A note on this clonotype: The CDR3 does not close with the conserved phenylalanine or tryptophan, likely indicating a read error. The V call is TRBV6-2 or TRBV6-3, the J call TRBJ2-7; D perhaps matches TRBD1 (5 bases). Germline lookup yields CDR1 MNHEY and CDR2 SVGEGT. Trimming removed 7 bases at V and 4 bases at J, with 14 bases between. The CDR3 runs to 13 residues. As DNA, the CDR3 is TGTGCCAGCAAGGTAACAGGATTATACGAGCAGTACTTA. Protein product: CASKVTGLYEQYL.

The V gene is TRBV20-1, the J gene TRBJ2-1, with a weak D call TRBD1 (5 bases). This CDR3 is built from 15 residues. V shed 6 bases and J shed 0 bases, with 15 bases lying between them. From germline, CDR1 is DFQATT and CDR2 SNEGSKA (reference sequence). The CDR3 coding sequence is TGCAGTGCACCCTGGGGCCTTAGCTCCTACAATGAGCAGTTCTTC. Residues: CSAPWGLSSYNEQFF.

This clonotype was seen a handful of times. The chain combines TRBV20-1 with TRBJ1-1, with D unresolved. Trimming removed 0 bases at V and 7 bases at J, with 15 bases between. Per the germline V gene, CDR1 is DFQATT and CDR2 is SNEGSKA (reference sequence). The CDR3 runs to 14 residues. The CDR3 here is CSARDRVSRYEAFF. The CDR3 DNA reads TGCAGTGCTAGAGATCGAGTGTCCCGATATGAAGCTTTCTTT.

This clonotype was found many times. The chain uses TRBV7-2 and TRBJ2-7; 9 bases map to TRBD2. This CDR3 has 16 amino acids. V gave up 6 bases and J gave up 4 bases; unmatched junction bases: 13. Germline V CDR1 and CDR2: SGHTA, FQGNSA. The CDR3 is CASRQGLAGRVYEQYF. CDR3 DNA sequence: TGTGCCAGCAGGCAGGGGCTAGCGGGGCGCGTTTACGAGCAGTACTTC.

Ten or more counts support this clonotype. V gene TRBV7-6 combines with J gene TRBJ1-1; no firm D call. CDR3 size: 14 residues. Trimming stripped 0 bases from V and 6 bases from J, with 11 bases between. Germline V gene lookup returns CDR1 SGHVS and CDR2 FNYEAQ. The CDR3 protein is CASSLAADWSEAFF. As DNA, the CDR3 is TGTGCCAGCAGCTTAGCAGCAGACTGGTCTGAAGCTTTCTTT.

This chain joins TRBV29-1 and TRBJ2-5; D possibly uses TRBD1 or TRBD2 (5 bases each). Germline V lookup: CDR1 SQVTM, CDR2 ANQGSEA. V was cut by 3 bases and J by 5 bases, with 13 bases left in between. The CDR3 is 13 amino acids. The CDR3 spells CSVDGGPRETQYF. The CDR3, as DNA: TGCAGCGTTGATGGGGGACCGAGGGAGACCCAGTACTTC.

The chain couples TRBV2 to TRBJ1-4, with D perhaps matching TRBD1 (5 bases). This CDR3 comprises 14 residues. Trimming stripped 6 bases from V and 8 bases from J, with 16 bases between. Germline V CDR1 and CDR2: SNHLY, FYNNEI. The CDR3 bases are TGTGCCAGCAGGATCGGTCAGGGAGGAGAAAAACTGTTTTTT. It translates to CASRIGQGGEKLFF.

This clonotype has only a few counts. V gene TRBV7-6 combines with J gene TRBJ2-2; D possibly uses TRBD1 or TRBD2 (5 bases each). This CDR3 comprises 13 residues. V dropped 8 bases and J dropped 5 bases, with 12 bases sitting between them. Germline CDR1 is SGHVS and CDR2 is FNYEAQ. This CDR3 is CASYEGLTGELFF. The CDR3 DNA sequence: TGTGCCAGCTACGAGGGGTTGACCGGGGAGCTGTTTTTT.

To note about this clonotype: A much larger clonotype is one base distant, so this may be a read error. The chain is built from TRBV12-3 or TRBV12-4 and TRBJ1-6, with D uncertain. This CDR3 is built from 13 residues. CDR3 sequence (DNA): TGTGCCAGCACGTATGGGGTGGATTCACCCCTCCAATTT. It translates to CASTYGVDSPLQF.